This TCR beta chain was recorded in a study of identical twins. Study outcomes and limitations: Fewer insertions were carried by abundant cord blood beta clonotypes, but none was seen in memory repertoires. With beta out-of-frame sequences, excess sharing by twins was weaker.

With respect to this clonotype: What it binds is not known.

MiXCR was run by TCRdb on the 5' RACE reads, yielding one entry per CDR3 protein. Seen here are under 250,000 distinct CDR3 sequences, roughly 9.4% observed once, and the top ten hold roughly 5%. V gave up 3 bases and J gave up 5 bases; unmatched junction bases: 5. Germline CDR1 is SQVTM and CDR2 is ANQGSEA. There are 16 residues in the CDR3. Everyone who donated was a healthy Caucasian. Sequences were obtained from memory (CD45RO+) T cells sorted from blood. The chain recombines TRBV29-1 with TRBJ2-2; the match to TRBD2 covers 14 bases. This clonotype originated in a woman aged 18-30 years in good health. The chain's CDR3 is CSVERGTSGSTGELFF. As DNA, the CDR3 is TGCAGCGTTGAGCGCGGGACTAGCGGGAGTACCGGGGAGCTGTTTTTT.